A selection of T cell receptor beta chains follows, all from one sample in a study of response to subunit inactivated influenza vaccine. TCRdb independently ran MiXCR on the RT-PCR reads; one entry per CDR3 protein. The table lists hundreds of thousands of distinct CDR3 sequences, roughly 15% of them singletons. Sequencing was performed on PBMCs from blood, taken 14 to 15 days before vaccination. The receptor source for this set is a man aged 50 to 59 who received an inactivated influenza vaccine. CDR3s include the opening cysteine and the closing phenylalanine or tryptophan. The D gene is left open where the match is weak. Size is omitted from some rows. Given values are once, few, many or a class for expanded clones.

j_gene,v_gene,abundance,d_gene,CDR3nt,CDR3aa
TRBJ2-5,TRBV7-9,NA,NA,TGTGCCAGCAGCCCCAGAGTGGGAACCGTCCAAGAGACCCAGTACTTC,CASSPRVGTVQETQYF
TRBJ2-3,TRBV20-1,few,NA,TGCAGTGCCCTGGGGGCGGGGGCCCACACAGATACGCAGTATTTT,CSALGAGAHTDTQYF
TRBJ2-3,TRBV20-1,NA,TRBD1,TGCAGTGCTAGCGGGGGACAGGGGGATACGCAGTATTTT,CSASGGQGDTQYF
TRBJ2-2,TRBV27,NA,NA,TGTGCCAGCAGTTTCAGGGTGTACAACGGGGAGCTGTTTTTT,CASSFRVYNGELFF
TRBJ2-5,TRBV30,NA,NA,TGTGCCTGGAGTAAATCTCCCGGAGACCAGTACTTC,CAWSKSPGDQYF
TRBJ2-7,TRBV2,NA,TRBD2,TGTGCCAGCAGTGAATTAGCGGGATACTACGAGCAGTACTTC,CASSELAGYYEQYF
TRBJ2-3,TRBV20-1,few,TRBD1,TGCAGTGCTAGTAGCGGGACAGGGGAGGGCACAGATACGCAGTATTTT,CSASSGTGEGTDTQYF
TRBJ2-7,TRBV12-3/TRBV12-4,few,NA,TGTGCCAGCAGTTTAGCGCTCGGGGGATCCTACGAGCAGTACTTC,CASSLALGGSYEQYF
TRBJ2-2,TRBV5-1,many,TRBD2,TGCGCCAGCAGCTTGAGCGGGAGAGGCGCCGGGGAGCTGTTTTTT,CASSLSGRGAGELFF
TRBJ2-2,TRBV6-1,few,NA,TGTGCCAGCACTCGGGAGCAGACCGGGGAGCTGTTTTTT,CASTREQTGELFF
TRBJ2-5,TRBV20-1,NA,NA,TGCAGTGCTAGAGATGCGAAAGGGCGTATCCAAGAGACCCAGTACTTC,CSARDAKGRIQETQYF
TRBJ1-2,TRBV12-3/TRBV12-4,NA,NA,TGTGCCAGCAGGCGGGGGTTGGGGAAAACAGGGTATGGCTACACCTTC,CASRRGLGKTGYGYTF
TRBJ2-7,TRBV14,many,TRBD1,TGTGCCAGCAGCCAAGAGCAGGGGGCGGGGGAGCAGTACTTC,CASSQEQGAGEQYF
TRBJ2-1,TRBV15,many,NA,TGTGCCACCAGCAGAGATGGGCGGGGATACAATGAGCAGTTCTTC,CATSRDGRGYNEQFF
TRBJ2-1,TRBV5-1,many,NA,TGCGCCAAGAGCAGGGGGGTTAAACACAATGAGCAGTTCTTC,CAKSRGVKHNEQFF
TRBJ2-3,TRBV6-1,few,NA,TGTGCCAGCAGTGAAGAGAACACAGATACGCAGTATTTT,CASSEENTDTQYF
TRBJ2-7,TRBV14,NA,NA,TGTGCCAGCAGCCCGCGGTTGGGACATTCCCTTTCCTACGAGCAGTACTTC,CASSPRLGHSLSYEQYF
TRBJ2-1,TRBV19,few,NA,TGTGCCAGTAGTACCCGGGGATACAATGAGCAGTTCTTC,CASSTRGYNEQFF
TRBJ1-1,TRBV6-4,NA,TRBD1,TGTGCCAGCAGTGACCGAGGGGGCGCGTTCGGAGCTTTCTTT,CASSDRGGAFGAFF
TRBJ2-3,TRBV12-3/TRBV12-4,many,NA,TGTGCCAGCAGTTCTCAGGGCAGGGACACAGATACGCAGTATTTT,CASSSQGRDTDTQYF
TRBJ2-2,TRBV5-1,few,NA,TGCGCCAGCAGCCCACAGGGAGGGGTGGGCACCGGGGAGCTGTTTTTT,CASSPQGGVGTGELFF
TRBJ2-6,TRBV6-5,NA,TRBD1,TGTGCCAGCAGTTACTCCGGGGGACAGGGGTTCTCTGGGGCCAACGTCCTGACTTTC,CASSYSGGQGFSGANVLTF
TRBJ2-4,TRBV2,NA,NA,TGTGCCAGCACCTCTACAGGGTTGGGATCACTAAAGCCTATTCAGTACTTC,CASTSTGLGSLKPIQYF
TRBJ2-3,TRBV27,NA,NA,TGTGCCAGCAGTTTACTAGCTGCAGATACGCAGTATTTT,CASSLLAADTQYF
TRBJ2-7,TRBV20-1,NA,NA,TGCAGTGCGTATTACAGGGGGGGCCCCTACGAGCAGTACTTC,CSAYYRGGPYEQYF